These 10 T cell receptor beta chains share one sample of origin, sequenced in a study of cytomegalovirus exposure and HLA in healthy donors. PCR primers comprised 60 Vbeta and 13 Jbeta primers. Libraries were prepared by immunoSEQ multiplex PCR; TCRdb keeps only in-frame clonotypes and omits some of them. The sample holds 70,000 to 95,000 clones; 80% to 90% are singletons and the top ten take approximately 1.9%. The specimen was PBMCs. Every receptor here comes from a woman aged 30 to 39 in good health and CMV-seronegative.

This rearrangement joins TRBV14 to TRBJ2-3; 7 positions agree with TRBD1. Germline CDR1 SGHDN, CDR2 FVKESK. The CDR3 is made up of 15 amino acids. After removal of 4 bases from V and 2 bases from J, the junction contained 6 bases not matched to a gene. CDR3 DNA sequence: TGTGCCAGCAGCCGACAGGGATGGGACACAGATACGCAGTATTTT. Its protein product is CASSRQGWDTDTQYF.

V and J are TRBV6-1 and TRBJ2-7; 8 bases map to TRBD1. The V gene end was trimmed by 6 bases and the J gene end by 5 bases; junction bases not matched to a gene: 9. Per the germline V gene, CDR1 is MNHNS and CDR2 is SASEGT. CDR3 size: 14 residues. CDR3 bases: TGTGCCAGCAGCCCACAGGGGACAGGCGACGAGCAGTACTTC. Its protein is CASSPQGTGDEQYF.

The gene calls are TRBV28 and TRBJ2-7, with 9 bases fitting TRBD1. The CDR3 loop spans 16 amino acids. Germline values: CDR1 MDHEN, CDR2 SYDVKM. Trimming cost V 6 bases and J 2 bases; bases outside gene matches: 11. CDR3 bases: TGTGCCAGCAGCGTCGACAGGGGGTATCGGGCCTACGAGCAGTACTTC. Its protein product is CASSVDRGYRAYEQYF.

This chain joins TRBV19 and TRBJ2-7, with D tentatively TRBD1 (5 bases). The CDR3 is made up of 14 amino acids. CDR1 LNHDA and CDR2 SQIVND come from the germline V gene (reference sequence). Trimming cost V 1 base and J 9 bases, with 16 bases left between them. The CDR3 here is CASSIAQELRGQYF. The CDR3, as DNA: TGTGCCAGTAGTATAGCACAGGAACTACGAGGGCAGTACTTC.

The sample holds a few counts of this clone. CDR3 amino acids: CASSQEGGAYSYEQYF. The CDR3 DNA reads as TGCGCCAGCAGCCAAGAGGGGGGAGCCTACTCCTACGAGCAGTACTTC. This chain links TRBV4-3 with TRBJ2-7; possibly TRBD2 for D (6 bases). This CDR3 comprises 16 residues. Germline V gene sequence: CDR1 LGHNA, CDR2 YSLEER. V lost 0 bases to trimming and J lost 0 bases, with 12 bases between them.

The V gene is TRBV7-6, the J gene TRBJ2-2; a possible D gene is TRBD2 (6 bases). CDR3 size: 16 residues. V gave up 5 bases and J gave up 4 bases, with 17 bases separating them. Germline V gene data show CDR1 as SGHVS and CDR2 as FNYEAQ. The CDR3 coding sequence is TGTGCCAGCAGCCTAAAGGACCCCGGGGGCACCGGGGAGCTGTTTTTT. It specifies CASSLKDPGGTGELFF.

The gene calls are TRBV23-1 and TRBJ2-3; 11 bases match TRBD2. TRBV23-1 carries the ORF label, with uncertain function. V was clipped by 3 bases and J by 0 bases; unmatched bases: 5. There are 17 residues in the CDR3. CDR3 nucleotides: TGCGCCAGCAGTCAGCCGGGACTAGCGGCTAGCACAGATACGCAGTATTTT. It codes for CASSQPGLAASTDTQYF.

The chain carries TRBV27 and TRBJ2-1; 8 bases align to TRBD2. This CDR3 comprises 16 residues. CDR1 and CDR2 from the germline V gene are MNHEY and SMNVEV (reference sequence). V gave up 1 base and J gave up 7 bases; unmatched junction bases: 9. The CDR3 here is CASSLFLAGGSNEQFF. CDR3 sequence (DNA): TGTGCCAGCAGTTTATTTCTGGCGGGAGGATCGAATGAGCAGTTCTTC.

The chain has TRBV6-5 and TRBJ2-5; 7 nucleotides agree with TRBD1. With V trimmed by 7 bases and J by 11 bases, 10 bases remained unmatched. CDR1 is MNHEY and CDR2 is SVGAGI in the germline V gene. This CDR3 contains 12 residues. The CDR3 DNA reads TGTGCCAGCAATAGACAGGGCAGGGAGCAGTACTTC. Translating gives CASNRQGREQYF.

This chain joins TRBV5-1 and TRBJ2-7, with TRBD2 matching 11 bases. In germline, CDR1 is SGHRS, CDR2 YFSETQ. J gave up 0 bases and V 0 bases, and 5 bases lay outside the gene matches. The CDR3 consists of 17 residues. The CDR3 protein is CASSLDPSGRSSYEQYF. DNA for the CDR3: TGCGCCAGCAGCTTGGATCCTAGCGGGAGGAGCTCCTACGAGCAGTACTTC.